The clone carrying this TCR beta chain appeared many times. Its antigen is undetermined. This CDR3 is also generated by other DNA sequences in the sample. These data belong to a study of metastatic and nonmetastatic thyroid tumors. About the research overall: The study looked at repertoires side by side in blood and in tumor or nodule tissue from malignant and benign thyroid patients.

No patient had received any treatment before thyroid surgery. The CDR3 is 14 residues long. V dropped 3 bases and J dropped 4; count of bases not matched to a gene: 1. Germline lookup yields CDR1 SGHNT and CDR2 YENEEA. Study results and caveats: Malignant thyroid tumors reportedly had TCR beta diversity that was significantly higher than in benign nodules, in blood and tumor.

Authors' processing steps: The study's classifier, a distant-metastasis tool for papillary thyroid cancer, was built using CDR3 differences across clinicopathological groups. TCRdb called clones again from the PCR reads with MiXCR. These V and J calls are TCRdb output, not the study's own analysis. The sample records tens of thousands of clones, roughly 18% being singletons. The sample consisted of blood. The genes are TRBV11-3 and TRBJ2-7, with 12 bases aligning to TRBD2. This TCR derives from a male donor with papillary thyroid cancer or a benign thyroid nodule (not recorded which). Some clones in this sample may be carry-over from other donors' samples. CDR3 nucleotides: TGTGCCAGCAGCTTGACTAGCGGGAGTTACGAGCAGTACTTC. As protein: CASSLTSGSYEQYF.